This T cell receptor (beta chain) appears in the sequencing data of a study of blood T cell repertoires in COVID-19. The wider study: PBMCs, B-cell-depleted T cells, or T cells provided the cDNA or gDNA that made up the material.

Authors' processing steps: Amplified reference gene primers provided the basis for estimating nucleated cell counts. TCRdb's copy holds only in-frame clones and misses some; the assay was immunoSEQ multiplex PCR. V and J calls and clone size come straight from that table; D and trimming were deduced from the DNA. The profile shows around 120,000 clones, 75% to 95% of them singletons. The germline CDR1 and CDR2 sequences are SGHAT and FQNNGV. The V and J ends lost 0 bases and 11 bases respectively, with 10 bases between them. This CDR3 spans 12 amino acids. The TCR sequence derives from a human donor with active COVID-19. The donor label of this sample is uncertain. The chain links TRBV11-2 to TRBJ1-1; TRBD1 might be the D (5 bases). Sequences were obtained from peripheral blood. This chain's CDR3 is CASSLDGGLAFF. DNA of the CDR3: TGTGCCAGCAGCTTAGACGGGGGGTTGGCTTTCTTT. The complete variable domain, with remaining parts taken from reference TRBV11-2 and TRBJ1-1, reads EAGVAQSPRYKIIEKRQSVAFWCNPISGHATLYWYQQILGQGPKLLIQFQNNGVVDDSQLPKDRFSAERLKGVDSTLKIQPAKLEDSAVYLCASSLDGGLAFFGQGTRLTVV.